The rows below give T cell receptor beta chains drawn from one sample of a study of tumor and adjacent non-tumor tissue in lung cancer. A single record per CDR3 protein comes from TCRdb applying MiXCR to the multiplex PCR reads. Here the sample spans around 86,000 distinct CDR3 sequences, approximately 77% being singletons. The sample taken for sequencing was lung tumor tissue. These TCRs come from a woman aged 40-49 years with non-small cell lung cancer. Each CDR3 is given with its conserved first and last residue. The D gene is left open where the match is weak. Clone size is shown for a subset of rows, as once, few, many or a class of expanded clone.

TRBV7-9	-	TRBJ2-6	-	17	CTSSPSRASGGANVLTF	TGTACCAGCAGCCCCAGCAGGGCTTCAGGTGGGGCCAACGTCCTGACTTTC
TRBV5-1	many	TRBJ2-7	TRBD1	18	CASSLGVLGQGAPYEQYF	TGCGCCAGCAGCTTGGGGGTTTTGGGACAGGGGGCCCCCTACGAGCAGTACTTC
TRBV18	-	TRBJ2-7	-	13	CASSQTDSYEQYF	TGTGCCAGCTCACAGACGGACTCCTACGAGCAGTACTTC
TRBV2	few	TRBJ2-6	-	13	CASNGDGANVLTF	TGTGCCAGCAATGGGGATGGGGCCAACGTCCTGACTTTC
TRBV7-9	many	TRBJ1-5	-	10	CASSLPPQHF	TGTGCCAGCAGCTTACCGCCCCAGCATTTT
TRBV29-1	many	TRBJ2-2	TRBD2	14	CSVVKQGGSGELFF	TGCAGCGTTGTAAAGCAGGGAGGGTCCGGGGAGCTGTTTTTT
TRBV11-2	-	TRBJ1-1	-	12	CVNSNSGFETFF	TGTGTCAACAGCAATTCGGGGTTTGAAACTTTCTTT
TRBV6-1	-	TRBJ1-2	-	15	CASSEARGNNCGYIF	TGTGCCAGCAGTGAGGCGCGTGGGAATAACTGTGGCTACATCTTC
TRBV14	few	TRBJ1-1	-	14	CASGQGVGGTEVFF	TGTGCCAGTGGCCAAGGAGTAGGGGGGACTGAAGTTTTCTTT
TRBV4-2	-	TRBJ1-4	-	15	CASSQGTGNSEKLFF	TGTGCCAGCAGCCAAGGCACAGGGAATAGTGAAAAACTGTTTTTT
TRBV11-2	-	TRBJ2-7	-	16	CASNPLGGQEYYEQHF	TGTGCCAGCAACCCCCTCGGTGGGCAGGAGTACTACGAGCAGCACTTC
TRBV7-8	-	TRBJ2-7	-	14	CARSRLGAGYEQNF	TGTGCCAGAAGCCGCCTAGGGGCTGGGTACGAGCAGAACTTC
TRBV29-1	-	TRBJ1-5	-	13	CSVGGRGCEPQHF	TGCAGCGTGGGAGGGCGAGGGTGCGAGCCCCAGCATTTT
TRBV12-3/TRBV12-4	-	TRBJ1-4	-	15	CASSPQGGCVGKLFF	TGTGCCAGTAGCCCTCAAGGGGGGTGCGTTGGAAAACTGTTTTTT
TRBV10-1	-	TRBJ2-2	-	14	CASSERVVTGELFF	TGCGCCAGCAGTGAGAGGGTGGTAACAGGGGAGCTGTTTTTT
TRBV11-2	-	TRBJ2-1	-	16	CVGSLTRAGSYNEQFF	TGTGTCGGCAGCTTAACACGGGCAGGCTCCTACAATGAGCAGTTCTTC